Many counts were recorded for the clone carrying this T cell receptor beta chain. The CDR3 length is 16 residues. Trimming shortened V by 3 bases and J by 3 bases, and 18 bases separated the two germline ends. Germline V lookup: CDR1 DFQATT, CDR2 SNEGSKA (reference sequence). This sample was taken from a study of T cells in Graves' hyperthyroidism and ophthalmopathy. Amplification yielded TCR beta CDR3 regions, with RNA transcripts as the source. Carried out on the TCR CDR3, a first-round RT-PCR used the HTBI primer set. Using its own MiXCR run on the multiplex PCR reads, TCRdb lists one record per CDR3 protein. Among roughly 580,000 distinct CDR3 sequences listed, approximately 15% were seen once.

Material for sequencing was blood. The gene calls are TRBV20-1 and TRBJ2-1; D may be TRBD2 (7 bases). The receptor was isolated from a woman aged 25 to 39 with Graves' hyperthyroidism that later progressed to Graves' ophthalmopathy. CDR3 coding DNA: TGCAGTGCTAGGGGTCTGGGGGGGGCGGACTACAATGAGCAGTTCTTC. It encodes CSARGLGGADYNEQFF.